This TCR beta chain was recovered during a study of CD4 T cells in relation to SARS-CoV-2 and coronaviruses. In the study overall: TCR beta CDR3s were sequenced after approximately ten-day antigen culture of PBMCs. The HLA restriction of the shared crossreactive spike epitopes was mapped.

Germline-derived CDR1 and CDR2 are SGHTA and FQGNSA. CDR3 length equals 13 residues. Trimming cost V 3 bases and J 0 bases, with 6 bases left between them. The table lists this clone with a few counts. Its cognate antigen is unknown. Clones were read by immunoSEQ multiplex PCR, and TCRdb kept only the in-frame ones, dropping some. The data hold about 24,000 clones, with more than 75% observed a single time. The unexposed donors gave CD4+ T cells in about 2011-2018, prior to COVID-19. The cells were cultured for 9 to 11 days before CD4+ T cells were isolated. On days 3 and 7, cultures got half fresh IL-2 medium.

The V and J genes are TRBV7-2 and TRBJ2-7; TRBD2 might be the D (6 bases). Sequencing input: CD4+ T cells from PBMCs, cultured in vitro. The TCR was taken from a human donor in good health. The CDR3 region is CASSLTSSYEQYF. The DNA for the CDR3 is TGTGCCAGCAGCTTGACTAGCTCCTACGAGCAGTACTTC.